The 26 T cell receptor beta chains below were found in one sample sequenced in a study of cytomegalovirus exposure and HLA in healthy donors. PCR used 60 Vbeta primers and 13 Jbeta primers. The repertoire was sequenced with immunoSEQ multiplex PCR; TCRdb's copy has only in-frame clones and lacks some. The sample lists around 120,000 clones; around three quarters were seen once. The specimen sequenced was PBMCs. The receptor source for this set is a man younger than 45 in good health and CMV-seronegative.

The chain couples TRBV25-1 to TRBJ2-2; D not certain. The CDR3 is 14 residues long. V was cut by 5 bases and J by 5 bases, with 12 bases left in between. Germline-derived CDR1 and CDR2 are MGHDK and SYGVNS. CDR3 coding DNA: TGTGCCAGCAGTCCCCCAACAAGTACCGGGGAGCTGTTTTTT. Encoded protein: CASSPPTSTGELFF. Looking up the rest from reference TRBV25-1 and TRBJ2-2 gives the full variable domain: EADIYQTPRYLVIGTGKKITLECSQTMGHDKMYWYQQDPGMELHLIHYSYGVNSTEKGDLSSESTVSRIRTEHFPLTLESARPSHTSQYLCASSPPTSTGELFFGEGSRLTVL.

This sequence joins TRBV5-6 and TRBJ2-5; the match to TRBD2 covers 8 bases. Near its end, the DNA agrees better with TRBJ2-7, so the J call may be wrong. The CDR3 spans 14 residues. CDR1 is SGHDT, CDR2 YYEEEE, per germline. The CDR3 sequence: CASSTELAAYEQYF. CDR3 coding DNA: TGTGCCAGCAGCACTGAACTAGCGGCCTACGAGCAGTACTTC.

A few counts support this clone. The V call is TRBV27, the J call TRBJ2-7; the match to TRBD2 covers 12 bases. Germline values: CDR1 MNHEY, CDR2 SMNVEV (reference sequence). V was clipped by 3 bases and J by 7 bases; unmatched bases: 4. The CDR3 contains 14 residues. The CDR3 spells CASSFWTSGIEQYF. The CDR3 DNA reads as TGTGCCAGCAGTTTTTGGACTAGCGGGATTGAGCAGTACTTC.

The chain combines TRBV5-1 with TRBJ1-2, with TRBD1 matching 11 bases. The V gene end was trimmed by 4 bases and the J gene end by 0 bases; junction bases not matched to a gene: 2. Germline values: CDR1 SGHRS, CDR2 YFSETQ. CDR3 length: 15 residues. Here the CDR3 reads CASSRGQGANYGYTF. The CDR3, as DNA: TGCGCCAGCAGCAGGGGACAGGGGGCTAACTATGGCTACACCTTC.

The V and J genes are TRBV10-1 and TRBJ2-1; 12 positions match TRBD1. J lost 5 bases, V lost 0 bases, and 5 bases had no gene match. From germline, CDR1 is WNHNN and CDR2 SYGVQD (reference sequence). CDR3 size: 17 residues. In nucleotides, the CDR3 is TGCGCCAGCAGTGAGTCGAAGGGGACAGGGGGCCACAATGAGCAGTTCTTC. It codes for CASSESKGTGGHNEQFF.

This clone has a single count. The gene calls are TRBV27 and TRBJ2-7; perhaps TRBD2 as D (5 bases). The germline V gene has CDR1 MNHEY and CDR2 SMNVEV (reference sequence). Trimming took 8 bases from V and 3 from J, leaving 17 bases between them. This CDR3 has 14 amino acids. The DNA for the CDR3 is TGTGCCAGCCGTACCTTAGGGAGTTTCTACGAGCAGTACTTC. It is translated as CASRTLGSFYEQYF.

Concerning this clone: Sequence at one end of the junction differs from germline and may be a read error. Here the CDR3 reads CASSTLHGGAGNPLNQPQNF. For the CDR3, the DNA is TGTGCCAGTAGCACACTACATGGAGGTGCGGGGAACCCACTAAATCAGCCCCAGAATTTT. The chain has TRBV19 and TRBJ1-5, with unresolved D. The CDR3 spans 20 residues. The germline CDR1 and CDR2 sequences are LNHDA and SQIVND (reference sequence).

The V and J genes are TRBV30 and TRBJ2-7; TRBD2 agrees at 8 bases. Germline CDR1 reads GTSNPN; CDR2 reads SVGIG (reference sequence). This CDR3 is built from 14 residues. J was trimmed by 4 bases and V by 2 bases; bases with no gene match: 7. CDR3: CAWSFASGPYEQYF. CDR3 nucleotides: TGTGCCTGGAGTTTCGCTAGCGGGCCTTACGAGCAGTACTTC.

The V gene is TRBV19, the J gene TRBJ1-5, with 12 bases lining up with TRBD1. V was pared by 5 bases and J by 7 bases, with 6 bases of the junction left unmatched. Germline assignment: CDR1 LNHDA and CDR2 SQIVND (reference sequence). The CDR3 length is 15 residues. CDR3 residues: CASSVGQGASQPQHF. CDR3 in DNA: TGTGCCAGTAGTGTGGGACAGGGGGCCTCCCAGCCCCAGCATTTT.

The genes are TRBV4-1 and TRBJ2-1, with 11 positions matching TRBD2. This CDR3 comprises 16 residues. V was pared by 4 bases and J by 6 bases, with 8 bases of the junction left unmatched. CDR1 is MGHRA, CDR2 YSYEKL, per germline. CDR3 bases: TGCGCCAGCAGCCCGGGGACTAGCGGATTTCTCAATGAGCAGTTCTTC. Protein sequence: CASSPGTSGFLNEQFF.

CDR3 loop: CASSLRGETQYF. As DNA, the CDR3 is TGTGCCAGCAGCTTAAGGGGAGAGACCCAGTACTTC. The rearrangement links TRBV11-2 to TRBJ2-5, with D maybe TRBD1 (5 bases). The CDR3 consists of 12 residues. The V gene lost 2 bases and the J gene lost 4 bases, with 5 bases spanning the gap. Germline-derived CDR1 and CDR2 are SGHAT and FQNNGV. The variable domain in full, with the rest retrieved from reference TRBV11-2 and TRBJ2-5, is EAGVAQSPRYKIIEKRQSVAFWCNPISGHATLYWYQQILGQGPKLLIQFQNNGVVDDSQLPKDRFSAERLKGVDSTLKIQPAKLEDSAVYLCASSLRGETQYFGPGTRLLVL.

The J gene is TRBJ2-3, the V gene TRBV7-9, with TRBD2 matching over 12 bases. Germline V gene lookup returns CDR1 SEHNR and CDR2 FQNEAQ (reference sequence). V shed 5 bases, J shed 5 bases, and the junction held 8 bases outside the gene matches. The CDR3 has 16 residues. CDR3 region: CASSLWTSGEVDTQYF. The CDR3 coding sequence is TGTGCCAGCAGCCTCTGGACTAGCGGGGAGGTAGATACGCAGTATTTT.

This sequence joins TRBV19 and TRBJ1-1, with D tentatively TRBD1 (6 bases). This CDR3 comprises 15 residues. Germline-derived CDR1 and CDR2 are LNHDA and SQIVND (reference sequence). V lost 5 bases to trimming and J lost 1 base, with 14 bases between them. The CDR3, as DNA: TGTGCCAGTAGTCGACGACAGGAATCGAACACTGAAGCTTTCTTT. Its translation: CASSRRQESNTEAFF.

V and J are TRBV18 and TRBJ2-7, with 10 nucleotides matching TRBD2. Per germline, CDR1 KGHSH and CDR2 LQKENI. The ends lost 4 bases at V and 7 bases at J; junction bases unmatched: 16. This CDR3 has 17 residues. The CDR3 loop reads CASSLQVRTSGKGEQYF. In nucleotides, the CDR3 is TGTGCCAGCTCACTCCAGGTTCGAACTAGCGGGAAAGGTGAGCAGTACTTC. Looking up the rest from reference TRBV18 and TRBJ2-7 gives the full variable domain: NAGVMQNPRHLVRRRGQEARLRCSPMKGHSHVYWYRQLPEEGLKFMVYLQKENIIDESGMPKERFSAEFPKEGPSILRIQQVVRGDSAAYFCASSLQVRTSGKGEQYFGPGTRLTVT.

The gene calls are TRBV19 and TRBJ2-5, with D perhaps matching TRBD2 (6 bases). CDR1 is LNHDA, CDR2 SQIVND, per germline (reference sequence). The CDR3 loop spans 13 amino acids. Deletions cut 5 bases from V and 2 bases from J, with 9 bases between. CDR3 in amino acids: CASSPGAQETQYF. In DNA form, the CDR3 reads TGTGCCAGTAGTCCGGGAGCTCAAGAGACCCAGTACTTC.

The chain has TRBV30 and TRBJ1-2; 11 bases agree with TRBD1. The germline V gene has CDR1 GTSNPN and CDR2 SVGIG (reference sequence). J gave up 7 bases and V 3 bases, and 7 bases lay outside the gene matches. CDR3 length: 14 amino acids. Here the CDR3 reads CAWSAGTGGFGYTF. The DNA of the CDR3 is TGTGCCTGGAGCGCCGGGACAGGGGGATTTGGCTACACCTTC. Drawing the rest from reference TRBV30 and TRBJ1-2, the complete variable domain is SQTIHQWPATLVQPVGSPLSLECTVEGTSNPNLYWYRQAAGRGLQLLFYSVGIGQISSEVPQNLSASRPQDRQFILSSKKLLLSDSGFYLCAWSAGTGGFGYTFGSGTRLTVV.

This chain links TRBV7-9 with TRBJ2-3, with 12 bases identical to TRBD2. CDR1 and CDR2 from the germline V gene are SEHNR and FQNEAQ (reference sequence). The V and J ends lost 4 bases and 3 bases, in that order; junction bases with no gene match: 5. The CDR3 runs 16 residues. The CDR3 nucleotides are TGTGCCAGCAGCTCCGGACTAGCGGGAAGAACAGATACGCAGTATTTT. This sequence encodes CASSSGLAGRTDTQYF.

The chain employs TRBV27 and TRBJ2-5; D may be TRBD1 (5 bases). V was clipped by 2 bases and J by 5 bases, with 24 bases between them. The CDR3 has 18 amino acids. Looked up from germline, CDR1 is MNHEY and CDR2 is SMNVEV (reference sequence). CDR3 nucleotide sequence: TGTGCCAGCAGTTTACAACCAACCAACAGGTTCAAGCTGGAGACCCAGTACTTC. Protein product: CASSLQPTNRFKLETQYF.

The gene calls are TRBV27 and TRBJ1-1; D perhaps matches TRBD1 (6 bases). The V and J ends lost 5 bases and 14 bases respectively, with 18 bases between them. The CDR3 length is 12 residues. The germline V gene encodes CDR1 MNHEY and CDR2 SMNVEV (reference sequence). CDR3: CASSPPTGTPFF. The CDR3 DNA follows: TGTGCCAGCAGTCCCCCCACAGGGACGCCCTTCTTT.

The chain couples TRBV5-1 to TRBJ2-7; 8 bases are shared with TRBD1. CDR1 and CDR2 (germline): SGHRS, YFSETQ. The trim removed 1 base at V and 6 bases at J, leaving 12 bases unmatched. The CDR3 spans 16 residues. CDR3 coding DNA: TGCGCCAGCAGCTTGAGTCAGGGGGCCGGCTTTGGCGAGCAGTACTTC. This translates into CASSLSQGAGFGEQYF.

The CDR3 protein is CASSEPGEGDTQYF. The CDR3 coding sequence is TGTGCCAGCAGTGAACCGGGGGAAGGAGATACGCAGTATTTT. The gene calls are TRBV6-1 and TRBJ2-3; D is perhaps TRBD2 (6 bases). V was clipped by 2 bases and J by 5 bases, with 11 bases between them. CDR1 and CDR2 (germline): MNHNS, SASEGT. The CDR3 is 14 residues long.

This chain links TRBV14 with TRBJ2-7, with 9 bases aligning to TRBD1. CDR1 SGHDN and CDR2 FVKESK come from the germline V gene. The length of the CDR3 is 15 residues. The V gene end was trimmed by 3 bases and the J gene end by 6 bases; junction bases not matched to a gene: 9. Here the CDR3 reads CASSHRGQGSREQYF. CDR3 nucleotide sequence: TGTGCCAGCAGCCACCGGGGACAGGGATCTCGCGAGCAGTACTTC. Variable domain in full (rest from reference TRBV14 and TRBJ2-7): EAGVTQFPSHSVIEKGQTVTLRCDPISGHDNLYWYRRVMGKEIKFLLHFVKESKQDESGMPNNRFLAERTGGTYSTLKVQPAELEDSGVYFCASSHRGQGSREQYFGPGTRLTVT.

The chain couples TRBV14 to TRBJ2-2; 7 bases map to TRBD2. The CDR3 is 15 residues long. The V gene's germline CDR1 is SGHDN and CDR2 FVKESK. V lost 3 bases to trimming and J lost 7 bases; unmatched junction nucleotides: 8. Here the CDR3 reads CASSQYSGGGGELFF. As DNA, the CDR3 is TGTGCCAGCAGCCAGTACTCGGGAGGCGGCGGGGAGCTGTTTTTT.

J is TRBJ2-1 and V is TRBV30, with 7 bases identical to TRBD2. J lost 8 bases, V lost 2 bases, and 12 bases had no gene match. Germline V gene data show CDR1 as GTSNPN and CDR2 as SVGIG (reference sequence). This CDR3 has 15 residues. CDR3 DNA: TGTGCCTGGAGTAAGAGGGAGGGCCGAGGCGATGAGCAGTTCTTC. Protein product: CAWSKREGRGDEQFF.

The CDR3 is CASSGSTGAYEQYF. CDR3 DNA: TGTGCCAGCAGCGGGTCGACAGGGGCCTACGAGCAGTACTTC. This rearrangement joins TRBV9 to TRBJ2-7, with TRBD1 matching 8 bases. CDR1 SGDLS and CDR2 YYNGEE come from the germline V gene. The CDR3 totals 14 residues. Germline trimming cut 3 bases from V and 2 bases from J; bases unmatched to any gene: 4.

As concerns this clone: One junction end does not reproduce the germline sequence, and a read error may be involved. V usage is TRBV28 and J usage is TRBJ1-2; no reliable D call. Germline V lookup: CDR1 MDHEN, CDR2 SYDVKM. The CDR3 extends over 14 amino acids. CDR3 bases: TGTGCCAGCAGTTTCTCGGGAGGAGGCTATGGCTACCCCTTC. Its protein is CASSFSGGGYGYPF.